This T cell receptor beta chain appears in the sequencing data of a study of cytomegalovirus exposure and HLA in healthy donors. Notes on the study in general: Presence/absence analyses assumed roughly uniform sequencing depth across donors.

The PCR employed 60 Vbeta primers together with 13 Jbeta primers. In the source study's methods: About 9.9 million of the about 80 million unique TCR beta chains counted in a later analysis were shared. The assay was immunoSEQ multiplex PCR, and TCRdb's table has in-frame clones only and misses some. V and J calls plus clone size are reproduced from that table; the DNA served to infer D and trimming. The data contain 140,000 to 150,000 clones, about 84% of them seen just once; the ten biggest clones take up about 3.4%. On this clone: Its antigen is not known.

Looked up from germline, CDR1 is SGHTA and CDR2 is FQGNSA. The CDR3 sequence is 17 residues long. The V and J ends lost 0 bases and 2 bases, in that order; junction bases with no gene match: 8. Sequences were obtained from PBMCs. The rearrangement links TRBV7-2 to TRBJ2-7; 9 bases line up with TRBD1. This receptor was identified in a male donor in good health and CMV-seronegative. CDR3 sequence: CASSLAHTGTGTYEQYF. CDR3 DNA: TGTGCCAGCAGCTTAGCCCACACCGGGACAGGGACCTACGAGCAGTACTTC.